A selection of T cell receptor beta chains follows, all from one sample in a study of graft-versus-host responses after intestinal transplantation. Some clones are missing from TCRdb's copy, which holds only in-frame ones; the method was immunoSEQ multiplex PCR. The table lists around 71,000 clones, roughly 89% of them singletons, with less than 8% in the top ten. The sample in question was bone marrow, obtained roughly 110 weeks after intestinal transplantation. The receptors were gathered from a human patient who received an intestinal transplant, so some T cells may come from the graft donor. The CDR3 runs from the conserved cysteine through the conserved F or W. A D gene is named only where the DNA matches it firmly. Expanded clones get a size class; other rows say once, few or many, or leave the size out.

size	V	J	D	DNA	CDR3
-	TRBV5-1	TRBJ1-3	-	TGCGCCAGCAGCTTAACAGACGGAAACACCATATATTTT	CASSLTDGNTIYF
-	TRBV30	TRBJ1-4	-	TGTGCCCTTGGCGGAGCTAATGAAAAACTGTTTTTT	CALGGANEKLFF
-	TRBV7-9	TRBJ2-2	TRBD2	TGTGCCAGCAGCGCAAGCGCGGGAGGATGGGAGCTGTTTTTT	CASSASAGGWELFF
-	TRBV9	TRBJ2-5	TRBD2	TGTGCCAGCAGCGTAGGGGGAACGGGAGGGAAGACCCAGTACTTC	CASSVGGTGGKTQYF
-	TRBV9	TRBJ2-3	-	TGTGCCAGCAGCGTAGGTGGTGGATTTAGCACAGATACGCAGTATTTT	CASSVGGGFSTDTQYF
-	TRBV5-1	TRBJ1-3	-	TGCGCCAGCAGCTGGAGTAGCGGATCTGGAAACACCATATATTTT	CASSWSSGSGNTIYF
-	TRBV7-7	TRBJ2-5	TRBD1	TGTGCCAGCACCAGGACAGGGGGCCTTGAGACCCAGTACTTC	CASTRTGGLETQYF
-	TRBV9	TRBJ1-2	-	TGTGCCAGCAGCGTAGGTCCAGGATCGGGCTATGGCTACACCTTC	CASSVGPGSGYGYTF
-	TRBV6-5	TRBJ2-7	TRBD2	TGTGCCAGCAGTTACGGACTAGCGGGAGAGCAGTACTTC	CASSYGLAGEQYF
-	TRBV19	TRBJ2-1	TRBD2	TGTGCCAGTAGTGGGCGGGGGAGTTTTGTTGCCTACAATGAGCAGTTCTTC	CASSGRGSFVAYNEQFF
-	TRBV7-9	TRBJ1-2	-	TGTGCCAGCAGCAACCCAGGCCCTCCCTATGGCTACACCTTC	CASSNPGPPYGYTF
-	TRBV7-6	TRBJ1-1	-	TGTGCCAGCAGCATAGGACCAGTGGCCACTGAAGCTTTCTTT	CASSIGPVATEAFF
-	TRBV4-1	TRBJ2-1	-	TGCGCCAGCAGCCAAGAACGACTAGTAAGTGAGCAGTTCTTC	CASSQERLVSEQFF
-	TRBV28	TRBJ1-1	-	TGTGCCAGCAGTATGGCGGGAGGGAATACTGAAGCTTTCTTT	CASSMAGGNTEAFF
-	TRBV6-1	TRBJ1-4	-	TGTGCCAGCAGGGAGGACAGACTAAATGAAAAACTGTTTTTT	CASREDRLNEKLFF
-	TRBV6-5	TRBJ1-2	-	TGTGCCAGCAGTTACTCAGACAGGCCCTATGGCTACACCTTC	CASSYSDRPYGYTF
-	TRBV12-5	TRBJ2-5	TRBD2	TGTGCTAGTGGCAAGGGGACTAGCCTGGGGGAGACCCAGTACTTC	CASGKGTSLGETQYF
-	TRBV30	TRBJ1-2	-	TGTGCCTGGAGTGGTGGGGGTGGCTACACCTTC	CAWSGGGGYTF
-	TRBV6-5	TRBJ2-1	-	TGTGCCAGCAGTTACGGAGGGAGTCGTAGTAATGAGCAGTTCTTC	CASSYGGSRSNEQFF
-	TRBV28	TRBJ1-6	-	TGTGCCAGCAGTTTCCGGGACTCTAGTTCACCCCTCCACTTT	CASSFRDSSSPLHF
-	TRBV19	TRBJ2-1	-	TGTGCCAGTAGTACTGAGGGGTACAATGAGCAGTTCTTC	CASSTEGYNEQFF
once	TRBV29-1	TRBJ2-7	-	TGCAGCGCCGCCGCTCAGAGCTCCTACGAGCAGTACTTC	CSAAAQSSYEQYF
-	TRBV11-2	TRBJ2-5	-	TGTGCCAGCAGCTTAACGGAGACCCAGTACTTC	CASSLTETQYF
-	TRBV2	TRBJ2-5	TRBD1	TGTGCCAGCAGGTACAGGGGGCAACAAGAGACCCAGTACTTC	CASRYRGQQETQYF
-	TRBV19	TRBJ1-5	-	TGTGCCAGTAGTATAGATACGTGGCGGGACAATCAGCCCCAGCATTTT	CASSIDTWRDNQPQHF
-	TRBV10-3	TRBJ2-6	TRBD2	TGTGCCATCAGTCCGGGGGGGCCGTCTGGGGCCAACGTCCTGACTTTC	CAISPGGPSGANVLTF
-	TRBV7-9	TRBJ1-3	TRBD1	TGTGCCAGCACCAGGACAGGGGGAAACACCATATATTTT	CASTRTGGNTIYF
-	TRBV4-1	TRBJ1-1	-	TGCGCCAGCAGCCAAGAAGGCCACACTGAAGCTTTCTTT	CASSQEGHTEAFF
-	TRBV7-2	TRBJ2-5	TRBD2	TGTGCCAGCAGCTCTGGACTAGACTCACAAGAGACCCAGTACTTC	CASSSGLDSQETQYF
-	TRBV12-5	TRBJ1-5	-	TGTGCTAGTGGTTTGGTAGGTGAGGCAGACGGCTTAAATCAGCCCCAGCATTTT	CASGLVGEADGLNQPQHF
-	TRBV27	TRBJ1-1	TRBD1	TGTGCCAGCAGGCAACAGACAGGGAGGCAAGCTTTCTTT	CASRQQTGRQAFF
-	TRBV7-6	TRBJ1-2	TRBD1	TGTGCCAGCAGCCCCAGACCCGGGACAGGCCCCTCTAACTATGGCTACACCTTC	CASSPRPGTGPSNYGYTF
-	TRBV28	TRBJ1-2	-	TGTGCCAGCAGTTTATCCAGCCCCAGGGATTATGGCTACACCTTC	CASSLSSPRDYGYTF
-	TRBV7-2	TRBJ2-2	-	TGTGCCGACACAGGCGAGGGAAGGGCCGGGGAGCTGTTTTTT	CADTGEGRAGELFF
-	TRBV5-5	TRBJ1-4	TRBD1	TGTGCCAGCACCGCGCCGGCAGGGGGTCTGGAAAAACTGTTTTTT	CASTAPAGGLEKLFF
-	TRBV4-1	TRBJ1-4	-	TGCGCCAGCAGCCCCTCCACACAGGAACTGTTTTTT	CASSPSTQELFF
-	TRBV11-2	TRBJ1-2	-	TGTGCCAGCACCCAGATCGGGAGGGCTTCCTATGGCTACACCTTC	CASTQIGRASYGYTF
-	TRBV28	TRBJ2-2	-	TGTGCCAGCAGTCTCGATGGACTACCACGTACCGGGGAGCTGTTTTTT	CASSLDGLPRTGELFF
-	TRBV4-1	TRBJ1-1	TRBD1	TGCGCCAGCAGCCAAGGAGGACAGGGGATTACGAACACTGAAGCTTTCTTT	CASSQGGQGITNTEAFF
-	TRBV5-4	TRBJ2-7	-	TGTGCCAGCAGCCGGCTAGTTGACTACGAGCAGTACTTC	CASSRLVDYEQYF
-	TRBV6-5	TRBJ2-5	-	TGTGCCAGCAGTTACTCGATGGGCAGCCAAGAGACCCAGTACTTC	CASSYSMGSQETQYF
-	TRBV6-6	TRBJ1-2	-	TGTGCCACCAACCATCCCAGGGGCGATGGCTACACCTTC	CATNHPRGDGYTF
-	TRBV27	TRBJ2-6	-	TGTGCCAGCAGGTTGACTGGGGCCAACGTCCTGACTTTC	CASRLTGANVLTF
once	TRBV6-5	TRBJ2-1	-	TGTGCCAGCAGTACCGAATACAATGAGCAGTTCTTC	CASSTEYNEQFF
few	TRBV28	TRBJ1-5	-	TGTGCCAGCAGTCTGGACGGCAATCAGCCCCAGCATTTT	CASSLDGNQPQHF
-	TRBV4-1	TRBJ2-7	-	TGCGCCAGCAGCCCGCGGACGGCCGGCTACGAGCAGTACTTC	CASSPRTAGYEQYF
-	TRBV25-1	TRBJ1-4	-	TGTGCCTCCCCGGAGAGTGCAACTAATGAAAAACTGTTTTTT	CASPESATNEKLFF
-	TRBV9	TRBJ1-5	-	TGTGCCAGCAGCGGGGGAGACCCGTTGGGCAATCAGCCCCAGCATTTT	CASSGGDPLGNQPQHF
-	TRBV27	TRBJ1-1	-	TGTGCCAGCAGTTTATTAGGGGCGGGGGACACTGAAGCTTTCTTT	CASSLLGAGDTEAFF
-	TRBV6-1	TRBJ2-3	TRBD2	TGTGCCAGCAGGACGGGAGGAAGCACAGATACGCAGTATTTT	CASRTGGSTDTQYF
-	TRBV6-5	TRBJ2-7	TRBD1	TGTGCCAGCAGTTACTTCCCGGGACAGGGCTACGAGCAGTACTTC	CASSYFPGQGYEQYF
-	TRBV19	TRBJ2-2	-	TGTGCCAGTAGACCGACCGGAGCCGGGGAGCTGTTTTTT	CASRPTGAGELFF
-	TRBV9	TRBJ1-5	-	TGTGCCAGCAGCCCAGGGTCCGAGCAGCCCCAGCATTTT	CASSPGSEQPQHF
-	TRBV9	TRBJ2-7	TRBD2	TGTGCCAGCAGCGTAGACACTAGCGGAGCCCTCGAGCAGTACTTC	CASSVDTSGALEQYF
-	TRBV5-1	TRBJ1-1	-	TGCGCCAGCAGCTTGGTTTGGGGCGCGGACACTGAAGCTTTCTTT	CASSLVWGADTEAFF
-	TRBV11-3	TRBJ2-7	TRBD1	TGTGCCAGCAGCTCCTCGGGACAGACCTACGAGCAGTACTTC	CASSSSGQTYEQYF
-	TRBV20-1	TRBJ1-2	-	TGCAGTGCTAGTACTAACTATGGCTACACCTTC	CSASTNYGYTF
-	TRBV6-8	TRBJ2-7	-	TGTGCCAGCAGTTACTACGAGCAGTACTTC	CASSYYEQYF
-	TRBV9	TRBJ1-2	TRBD1	TGTGCCAGCAGCTCAGGGGGCAGGGGGGATGGCTACACCTTC	CASSSGGRGDGYTF